The T cell receptor (beta chain) described here comes from a study of shared clonotypes between healthy human individuals (dated by TCRdb to 2020 to 2022). Context from the whole study: A few men and two women, aged 18 to 49 years, made up the cohort. Per donor, three plates each were used for CD4 naive and CD4 memory, two for CD8 naive, and one for CD8 memory. Blood TCR repertoires of about 5 healthy adults were deeply sequenced to estimate repertoire size and the extent of clonotype sharing between individuals. To increase sequencing depth and limit assay-specific biases, TCR repertoire library preparation and sequencing were carried out by different laboratories using diverse techniques. Each donor's leukapheresis produced roughly between about 0.8 and 8.9 billion PBMCs. General study outcomes and caveats: Incomplete sequencing was indicated by rarefaction of sorted-subset datasets, despite the large sequencing depth. About 4.5% of naive CD4, around 3.5% of naive CD8, approximately 2.2% of memory CD4, and over 0.35% of memory CD8 clonotypes were shared across several donors. Naive subsets generally had larger estimated clonotype richness than memory subsets. The genetic and exposure-history diversity represented was limited by the small number of donors. Pairwise subsampling led to the expectation that sequencing depth would affect the degree of clonotype sharing among donors. Sampling was restricted to blood, and TCR repertoires in tissues likely differ from the TCR repertoires found in blood. Higher generation probabilities were observed for clonotypes shared by all four sorted-subset donors than for non-shared clonotypes.

CD8 naive samples consisted of CD45RO-negative cells that were positively selected for CCR7, yielding a CD45RA+CCR7+ population without TemRA cells. The donors were healthy, HIV-negative adults who had no recently reported acute infections or vaccinations. All donors were Caucasian adults living in Nashville, Tennessee, USA. After blood collection by leukapheresis, PBMCs were isolated using Ficoll-Histopaque density gradient centrifugation and then cryopreserved in the vapor phase of liquid nitrogen. Purity and quantity of every magnetically sorted T cell population were checked by analytical flow cytometry. Genomic DNA was isolated from every sorted fraction and measured by UV absorbance on a Nanodrop 2000c. This clone was detected only once. No antigen is known for it. No base-level quality is on record; no much larger clone is a single base apart. Using the deep immunoSEQ assay, TCR CDR3 regions were amplified from genomic DNA by multiplex PCR. Extracted genomic DNA from each cell subset was distributed evenly across all wells of several immunoSEQ 96-well plates, and each plate was treated as a replicate. For sorted subsets, each replicate PCR was loaded with around 220 ng genomic DNA, equivalent to about 30,000 T cell genomes. Purified libraries were measured with a Qubit 3.0 fluorometer, size-checked on a Bioanalyzer 2100, and measured again with the KAPA Library Quantification kit. A separate single-read 150-cycle Illumina NextSeq 550 flow cell was used to sequence each immunoSEQ 96-well plate. The authors' analysis ran thus. Because only junctional sequences without quality scores were contained in the immunoSEQ output, filtering matching that applied to full-length reads could not be performed. Sequences were annotated with PyIR, a Python wrapper for IgBLAST v1.9, and V/J genes and CDR3 were assigned using IMGT germline references. Any read was removed if the V/J assignment was weak (E-value above 1e-6), the CDR3 was missing, or the read contained stop codons, out-of-frame junctions, or ambiguous translated residues. A V3J clonotype was defined by an identical inferred V gene, J gene, and CDR3 amino acid sequence. To compute the percentage overlap between repertoires, the number of shared unique clonotypes was divided by the size of the smaller repertoire. Richness of each repertoire was evaluated using RTK rarefaction, the Chao1 estimator, and Recon v2.1 estimates of unobserved clonotypes. Generation probabilities for all TCRbeta clonotypes obtained by the gDNA method from several donors were computed using OLGA. TCRdb's version of the immuneACCESS table is confined to in-frame rearrangements and falls short of the full clone set. An unresolved V gene accounts for under half of the shortfall where checked; the remainder is of unknown origin. V and J calls and clone size follow that table, whereas D and trimming were derived from the DNA. Recorded for this sample are about 2.1 million clones; around 95% of them occurred a single time. The ten largest clonotypes hold less than 2% of the sample.

Looking up the germline V gene (reference sequence) yields CDR1 MNHNY and CDR2 SVGAGI. Including the terminal cysteine and phenylalanine, the CDR3 comprises 15 residues. Only the CDR3 region is kept as DNA, spanning 45 bases read in frame from base 1. Trimming at the junction amounts to 6 bases on V and 1 base on J, and the germline ends lie 15 bases apart. Sequencing input: naive CD8+ T cells from PBMCs. Read against the paper, the sample's cell subset or site label means: CD45RA+CCR7+. This sequence originates from a young man in good health. Some clones in this sample may be carry-over from other donors' samples. This chain joins TRBV6-6 to TRBJ1-1; TRBD1 might be the D gene, on 5 matching bases. The CDR3 region has the sequence CASRRQGEGNTEAFF. The nucleotide sequence is TGTGCCAGCAGAAGGCAGGGTGAGGGGAACACTGAAGCTTTCTTT.